A selection of T cell receptor beta chains follows, all from one sample in a study of cytomegalovirus exposure and HLA in healthy donors. Data came from immunoSEQ multiplex PCR; TCRdb stores just in-frame clones and leaves some out. The sample shows roughly 170,000 clones, 80% of them seen only once. The specimen was PBMCs. Every receptor here comes from a man aged 25 to 45 in good health and CMV-seronegative. CDR3s include the opening cysteine and the closing phenylalanine or tryptophan. A D gene is named only where the DNA matches it firmly. The size field is filled for only some rows; it gives once, few, many or a size class.

V gene	D gene	clone size	J gene	CDR3 DNA	CDR3 protein
TRBV7-2	.	.	TRBJ2-1	TGTGCCAGCACCTCTACGGTAAATGAGCAGTTCTTC	CASTSTVNEQFF
TRBV7-9	TRBD2	once	TRBJ2-1	TGTGCCAGCAGCACCACCGCGGCCGGGACTAGCGGCTACAATGAGCAGTTCTTC	CASSTTAAGTSGYNEQFF
TRBV30	.	once	TRBJ1-3	TGTGCCTGGACAGGGTCCAACTCTGGAAACACCATATATTTT	CAWTGSNSGNTIYF
TRBV6-4	TRBD2	.	TRBJ2-1	TGTGCCAGCAGTGAGTACCCCCTAGCGGGAAGAACCTACAATGAGCAGTTCTTC	CASSEYPLAGRTYNEQFF
TRBV10-1	.	.	TRBJ2-3	TGCGCCAGCAGTGAGCACTACATAGATACGCAGTATTTT	CASSEHYIDTQYF
TRBV6-6	TRBD1	.	TRBJ2-7	TGTGCCAGCAGTTACTCGAGGGACAGGGGGTACGAGCAGTACTTC	CASSYSRDRGYEQYF
TRBV5-8	TRBD1	.	TRBJ1-6	TGTGCCAGCAGCTTGTCCCCCCCAGGGGGGTCCTATAATTCACCCCTCCACTTT	CASSLSPPGGSYNSPLHF
TRBV14	.	.	TRBJ2-7	TGTGCCAGCAGCACTCAAGGAGTCCGCTCCTACGAGCAGTACTTC	CASSTQGVRSYEQYF
TRBV5-1	TRBD1	few	TRBJ1-1	TGCGCCACCAGACAGGGGGGACAGAACACTGAAGCTTTCTTT	CATRQGGQNTEAFF
TRBV27	TRBD1	.	TRBJ2-3	TGTGCCAGCAGTTTTTTGAGCGATATAGGACAGGGCAAAAGGGATACGCAGTATTTT	CASSFLSDIGQGKRDTQYF
TRBV9	.	.	TRBJ2-7	TGTGCCAGCAGCGTAGCGGAGGGCTCCTACGAGCAGTACTTC	CASSVAEGSYEQYF
TRBV7-9	TRBD1	few	TRBJ2-2	TGTGCCAGCAGCCCGGGACAGATCAACACCGGGGAGCTGTTTTTT	CASSPGQINTGELFF
TRBV9	.	.	TRBJ1-4	TGTGCCAGCAGCATGGACAGTAATAATGAAAAACTGTTTTTT	CASSMDSNNEKLFF
TRBV19	TRBD1	.	TRBJ2-7	TGTGCCAGTAGTCGACAGGGGGCCCCCTACGAGCAGTACTTC	CASSRQGAPYEQYF
TRBV5-1	TRBD1	.	TRBJ1-2	TGCGCCAGCAGCAGTGGGGACAGGGGGAAGGGAGGCTACACCTTC	CASSSGDRGKGGYTF
TRBV29-1	TRBD2	.	TRBJ2-1	TGCAGCGTTGATGGCGGGAGAAGTTCCAATGAGCAGTTCTTC	CSVDGGRSSNEQFF
TRBV6-5	.	.	TRBJ1-2	TGTGCCAGCAGTTACCACGGGGGAAGGAACTATGGCTACACCTTC	CASSYHGGRNYGYTF
TRBV30	TRBD1	.	TRBJ2-1	TGTGCCTGGTCACCCGACAGGGGACAGTTCTTC	CAWSPDRGQFF
TRBV19	TRBD1	.	TRBJ2-3	TGTGCCAGTAGTATAGGTGGGGACAGGGTCACAGATACGCAGTATTTT	CASSIGGDRVTDTQYF
TRBV30	TRBD2	.	TRBJ2-7	TGTGCCTGGAGTGTGTCAAAGCGGGAGAGCTACGAGCAGTACTTC	CAWSVSKRESYEQYF
TRBV15	.	.	TRBJ1-3	TGTGCCACCAGTTCTGGGACATCCGGAAACACCATATATTTT	CATSSGTSGNTIYF
TRBV2	.	.	TRBJ2-5	TGTGCCAGCAGTGTAGGACATCTCCAAGAGACCCAGTACTTC	CASSVGHLQETQYF
TRBV27	TRBD1	.	TRBJ1-5	TGTGCCAGCAGTCCGTCCCGGGACAGGGCCCCTAGCAATCAGCCCCAGCATTTT	CASSPSRDRAPSNQPQHF
TRBV10-3	.	.	TRBJ1-4	TGTGCCATCAGTGGAGGGGAGGGGGAAAAACTGTTTTTT	CAISGGEGEKLFF
TRBV19	TRBD2	.	TRBJ2-5	TGTGCCAGTAGTATAGGGGGGACTAGCAGAGAGACCCAGTACTTC	CASSIGGTSRETQYF
TRBV27	TRBD1	once	TRBJ2-7	TGTGCCAGCAAGGGACAGGGCTTCTACGAGCAGTACTTC	CASKGQGFYEQYF
TRBV10-3	.	.	TRBJ1-1	TGTGCCATCAGTGAGTCGTTGGCAGAAGCTTTCTTT	CAISESLAEAFF
TRBV6-1	TRBD1	.	TRBJ2-7	TGTGCCAGCAGTGAATTAGGAATCCCGGGACAGTTCCTTCCCTACGAGCAGTACTTC	CASSELGIPGQFLPYEQYF
TRBV28	TRBD2	.	TRBJ2-7	TGTGCCAGCACCCTCGGGGACTACTACGAGCAGTACTTC	CASTLGDYYEQYF
TRBV5-1	TRBD2	.	TRBJ2-3	TGCGCCAGCAGCAGAACTAGCGGGGGGGCGGGAGATACGCAGTATTTT	CASSRTSGGAGDTQYF
TRBV19	TRBD2	.	TRBJ2-7	TGTGCCAGTAGTATAGGGCGGACTAGCGGGTCGGGCTACGAGCAGTACTTC	CASSIGRTSGSGYEQYF
TRBV4-1	TRBD1	.	TRBJ1-2	TGCGCCAGCACGGTGGGACAGGGCTATGGCTACACCTTC	CASTVGQGYGYTF
TRBV27	TRBD1	.	TRBJ2-7	TGTGCCAGCAGTTTCATCTGGGACAGCAGATACGAGCAGTACTTC	CASSFIWDSRYEQYF
TRBV6-5	.	.	TRBJ2-7	TGTGCCAGCAGTTACGCACGGGGAAAAAGTTACGAGCAGTACTTC	CASSYARGKSYEQYF
TRBV30	.	.	TRBJ2-7	TGTGCCTGGGGACACTACGAGCAGTACTTC	CAWGHYEQYF
TRBV11-3	.	.	TRBJ2-2	TGTGCCAGCAGCTTGGCCCGAGGGGGGGCCCCCGGGGAGCTGTTTTTT	CASSLARGGAPGELFF
TRBV11-1	.	.	TRBJ1-3	TGTGCCAGCAGCTTGGGGCTCATGAGCTCTGGAAACACCATATATTTT	CASSLGLMSSGNTIYF
TRBV27	.	.	TRBJ2-7	TGTGCCAGCAGTTTATCGCCCAGGGCTAGCTACGAGCAGTACTTC	CASSLSPRASYEQYF
TRBV5-6	TRBD2	once	TRBJ2-2	TGTGCCAGCAGCCAAGACGGACTAGCGGCCACCGGGGAGCTGTTTTTT	CASSQDGLAATGELFF
TRBV28	.	.	TRBJ2-7	TGTGCCAGCAGGGAAGCCGGGAAAACCCCCTACGAGCAGTACTTC	CASREAGKTPYEQYF
TRBV13	.	few	TRBJ2-7	TGTGCCAGCAGCTTCCGCCAGCGAGCCTACGAGCAGTACTTC	CASSFRQRAYEQYF
TRBV30	.	.	TRBJ1-1	TGTGCCTGGAGTGTTGCAACAGTTTGGACTGAAGCTTTCTTT	CAWSVATVWTEAFF
TRBV25-1	.	.	TRBJ2-1	TGTGCCAGCAGTGAATTCGACAGCAACAATGAGCAGTTCTTC	CASSEFDSNNEQFF
TRBV5-6	.	.	TRBJ1-1	TGTGCCAGCAGCTTCCCAGGGTTGGATGAAGCTTTCTTT	CASSFPGLDEAFF
TRBV9	.	few	TRBJ1-3	TGTGCCAGCAGCGTAGGACCCCGGAGTTGGGACACCATATATTTT	CASSVGPRSWDTIYF
TRBV5-1	.	.	TRBJ2-3	TGCGCCAGCAGCTTATCCGGGAGAACCACAGATACGCAGTATTTT	CASSLSGRTTDTQYF
TRBV30	.	.	TRBJ1-3	TGTGCCTGGAGTAGATACAGTCCGTCCTCTGGAAACACCATATATTTT	CAWSRYSPSSGNTIYF